The 27 T cell receptor beta chains presented below share a single source sample, sequenced in a study of control samples from healthy donors and cancer patients. Some clones are missing from TCRdb's copy, which holds only in-frame ones; the method was immunoSEQ multiplex PCR. Of 50,000 or so clones detected, 88% appear once; the ten largest clones hold around 3.8%. Sequenced sample: blood. These receptors all come from a man aged 50-59 years in good health.

The V call is TRBV28, the J call TRBJ2-5, with D perhaps matching TRBD2 (5 bases). The V end was cut by 6 bases, the J end by 6 bases, with 14 bases between. Germline CDR1 and CDR2: MDHEN and SYDVKM. There are 13 residues in the CDR3. The DNA of the CDR3 is TGTGCCAGCAGGATCGAGGGTAGGAAGACCCAGTACTTC. Residues: CASRIEGRKTQYF.

This chain uses TRBV28 with TRBJ2-3, with TRBD2 matching over 10 bases. Germline V CDR1 and CDR2: MDHEN, SYDVKM. The CDR3 is made up of 16 amino acids. The ends lost 6 bases at V and 5 bases at J; junction bases unmatched: 11. The CDR3 is CASRHTGLAIRDTQYF. As DNA, the CDR3 is TGTGCCAGCAGGCATACGGGACTAGCGATACGAGATACGCAGTATTTT.

V gene TRBV6-5 combines with J gene TRBJ2-5; 10 positions agree with TRBD1. CDR3 length: 14 residues. Trimming took 6 bases from V and 5 from J; bases not matched to a gene: 6. Per germline, CDR1 MNHEY and CDR2 SVGAGI. CDR3 sequence (DNA): TGTGCCAGCAGACTGGGACAGGGGAGGGAGACCCAGTACTTC. Residues: CASRLGQGRETQYF.

The chain carries TRBV11-3 and TRBJ1-2; D might be TRBD1 (5 bases). Deletions cut 5 bases from V and 5 bases from J, with 9 bases between. Per germline, CDR1 SGHNT and CDR2 YENEEA. The CDR3 contains 12 residues. The CDR3 loop reads CASSLGVYGYTF. The CDR3 DNA reads TGTGCCAGCAGCCTGGGGGTTTATGGCTACACCTTC.

The chain has TRBV9 and TRBJ2-1; 11 nucleotides line up with TRBD2. CDR1 is SGDLS and CDR2 is YYNGEE in the germline V gene. Trimming took 0 bases from V and 13 from J; bases not matched to a gene: 9. The length of the CDR3 is 15 residues. CDR3 loop: CASSVEVSSGRSQFF. Here the CDR3 DNA reads TGTGCCAGCAGCGTAGAAGTGTCTAGCGGGAGGTCTCAGTTCTTC.

The genes are TRBV28 and TRBJ2-7; 7 bases match TRBD1. This CDR3 is built from 18 residues. CDR1 is MDHEN and CDR2 is SYDVKM in the germline V gene. The V gene end was trimmed by 7 bases and the J gene end by 7 bases; junction bases not matched to a gene: 25. As DNA, the CDR3 is TGTGCCAGCACTTCAATACCGGGACAGAGCTGGGGGTTCAATGAGCAGTACTTC. It is translated as CASTSIPGQSWGFNEQYF.

The genes are TRBV7-9 and TRBJ1-1, with D hard to call. The V end was cut by 7 bases, the J end by 0 bases, with 18 bases between. This CDR3 region has 16 residues. In germline, CDR1 is SEHNR, CDR2 FQNEAQ (reference sequence). As DNA, the CDR3 is TGTGCCAGCACCCCCAGCGAGTTAGGGTTGAACACTGAAGCTTTCTTT. It encodes CASTPSELGLNTEAFF.

The chain links TRBV4-2 to TRBJ2-5; TRBD1 aligns across 8 bases. The germline CDR1 and CDR2 sequences are LGHNA and YNFKEQ. V lost 1 base to trimming and J lost 5 bases; unmatched junction nucleotides: 3. This CDR3 has 14 residues. CDR3 protein: CASSQGTGFETQYF. The CDR3, as DNA: TGTGCCAGCAGCCAAGGGACAGGGTTTGAGACCCAGTACTTC.

This clone was counted a few times. V gene TRBV6-6 combines with J gene TRBJ1-5; tentative D call: TRBD1 (6 bases). Germline CDR1 and CDR2: MNHNY and SVGAGI (reference sequence). V lost 9 bases and J lost 1, with 16 bases in between. The CDR3 runs to 15 residues. The CDR3 loop reads CASKDSPLSNQPQHF. The DNA of the CDR3 is TGTGCCAGTAAGGACAGCCCTCTCAGCAATCAGCCCCAGCATTTT.

This clone came up a few times. The V and J genes are TRBV5-4 and TRBJ1-1; D is unclear. This CDR3 contains 15 residues. Looked up from germline, CDR1 is SGHNT and CDR2 is YYREEE (reference sequence). Trimming pared 0 bases from V and 3 bases from J, leaving 12 bases between. CDR3 sequence: CASSLGGSKDTEAFF. The CDR3 DNA sequence: TGTGCCAGCAGCTTGGGAGGCAGTAAGGACACTGAAGCTTTCTTT.

Only one count was recorded for this clone. V and J are TRBV28 and TRBJ2-3, with a tentative D call TRBD2 (6 bases). Germline V gene lookup returns CDR1 MDHEN and CDR2 SYDVKM. The V and J ends lost 4 bases and 1 base respectively, with 15 bases between them. The CDR3 contains 16 residues. The CDR3 region has the DNA TGTGCCAGCAGTTCCCCTAGGGAGGAGGGCACAGATACGCAGTATTTT. It encodes CASSSPREEGTDTQYF.

The sample holds one count of this clone. The rearrangement joins TRBV11-2 to TRBJ2-4; 9 positions match TRBD1. The V and J ends lost 1 base and 4 bases, in that order; junction bases with no gene match: 5. The germline V gene has CDR1 SGHAT and CDR2 FQNNGV. CDR3 length equals 16 residues. CDR3 in DNA: TGTGCCAGCAGCTTAGGGGGACAGGGCCCAAAAAACATTCAGTACTTC. This gives the protein CASSLGGQGPKNIQYF.

V and J are TRBV19 and TRBJ2-3; D may match TRBD1 or TRBD2 (5 bases each). The CDR3 is 14 residues long. The germline V gene has CDR1 LNHDA and CDR2 SQIVND (reference sequence). Trimming left V 7 bases short and J 1 base short, with 12 bases between. The chain's CDR3 is CASKQEVGTDTQYF. The CDR3 DNA reads as TGTGCCAGTAAACAGGAGGTAGGCACAGATACGCAGTATTTT.

The chain employs TRBV28 and TRBJ1-4, with D unresolved. This CDR3 spans 14 amino acids. CDR1 and CDR2 (germline): MDHEN, SYDVKM. The ends were cut back, 8 bases at V and 7 bases at J, with 17 bases in the middle. The CDR3 loop reads CASSRPAVGEKLFF. CDR3 nucleotide sequence: TGTGCCAGCTCTCGACCGGCCGTAGGTGAAAAACTGTTTTTT.

The rearrangement links TRBV28 to TRBJ2-1; 9 positions match TRBD2. V lost 2 bases, J lost 8 bases, and 13 bases stayed unmatched. This CDR3 has 17 residues. Germline-derived CDR1 and CDR2 are MDHEN and SYDVKM. CDR3 in DNA: TGTGCCAGCAGTTTACGAGGACTCTTTAGCGGGAGCTATGAGCAGTTCTTC. This sequence encodes CASSLRGLFSGSYEQFF.

This sequence joins TRBV28 and TRBJ1-5, with 7 bases fitting TRBD1. J lost 5 bases, V lost 6 bases, and 13 bases had no gene match. Germline values: CDR1 MDHEN, CDR2 SYDVKM. The CDR3 has 16 residues. The CDR3 protein is CASSLDRILSHQPQHF. CDR3 DNA sequence: TGTGCCAGCAGCCTGGACAGGATATTATCTCATCAGCCCCAGCATTTT.

The chain has TRBV7-9 and TRBJ2-5, with D unresolved. There are 16 residues in the CDR3. The ends were cut back, 1 base at V and 0 bases at J, with 12 bases in the middle. In germline, CDR1 is SEHNR, CDR2 FQNEAQ (reference sequence). The DNA for the CDR3 is TGTGCCAGCAGCTTAGACGGGTTCGAGTACCAAGAGACCCAGTACTTC. It specifies CASSLDGFEYQETQYF.

This clone was recorded once. The chain combines TRBV28 with TRBJ2-7; possible D gene TRBD2, 7 bases. CDR1 MDHEN and CDR2 SYDVKM come from the germline V gene. Trimming stripped 2 bases from V and 5 bases from J, with 13 bases between. The CDR3 runs 14 residues. The CDR3 sequence: CASSLEGGGNEQYF. The CDR3, as DNA: TGTGCCAGCAGTTTAGAAGGGGGAGGGAACGAGCAGTACTTC.

This clone was seen a single time. This sequence joins TRBV6-5 and TRBJ2-5; the match to TRBD1 covers 7 bases. Trimming cost V 0 bases and J 3 bases; bases outside gene matches: 7. This CDR3 comprises 16 residues. Germline CDR1 is MNHEY and CDR2 is SVGAGI. The CDR3 coding sequence is TGTGCCAGCAGTTACTCGTCGACCGGGACAGAAGAGACCCAGTACTTC. It codes for CASSYSSTGTEETQYF.

The CDR3 bases are TGTGCCAGCAGTTGGAGGGTAAATCAGCCCCAGCATTTT. Translated, it gives CASSWRVNQPQHF. J is TRBJ1-5 and V is TRBV28; D is unresolved. The CDR3 covers 13 residues. Trimming cost V 4 bases and J 4 bases, with 8 bases left between them. From germline, CDR1 is MDHEN and CDR2 SYDVKM.

The rearrangement links TRBV28 to TRBJ2-7; D is undetermined. Trimming stripped 2 bases from V and 1 base from J, with 12 bases between. Germline values: CDR1 MDHEN, CDR2 SYDVKM. CDR3 length: 15 amino acids. CDR3 DNA: TGTGCCAGCAGTTTAGTTTTGGTAAATTCCTACGAGCAGTACTTC. Its protein product is CASSLVLVNSYEQYF.

The rearrangement links TRBV2 to TRBJ2-1; 8 nucleotides line up with TRBD1. Looked up from germline, CDR1 is SNHLY and CDR2 is FYNNEI. The CDR3 runs 14 residues. With 5 bases clipped from V and 7 bases from J, the junction kept 7 bases outside the gene matches. CDR3 protein: CASSSRTGMNEQFF. In DNA, the CDR3 is TGTGCCAGCAGTAGTCGGACAGGGATGAATGAGCAGTTCTTC. Variable domain in full (rest from reference TRBV2 and TRBJ2-1): EPEVTQTPSHQVTQMGQEVILRCVPISNHLYFYWYRQILGQKVEFLVSFYNNEISEKSEIFDDQFSVERPDGSNFTLKIRSTKLEDSAMYFCASSSRTGMNEQFFGPGTRLTVL.

The rearrangement links TRBV4-1 to TRBJ2-7, with 7 bases matching TRBD2. The ends lost 3 bases at V and 0 bases at J; junction bases unmatched: 8. The germline gives CDR1 MGHRA, CDR2 YSYEKL. The CDR3 is made up of 16 amino acids. DNA for the CDR3: TGCGCCAGCAGCCATGTAACTAGCGCGAGCTCCTACGAGCAGTACTTC. Its translation: CASSHVTSASSYEQYF.

This chain links TRBV11-3 with TRBJ1-4, with no clear D. Trimming removed 1 base from V and 7 bases from J, with 16 bases in between. The germline CDR1 and CDR2 sequences are SGHNT and YENEEA. This CDR3 contains 16 residues. CDR3 residues: CASSLVGRPSLEKLFF. The CDR3 DNA reads TGTGCCAGCAGCTTAGTCGGGCGGCCGAGCCTTGAAAAACTGTTTTTT.

The gene calls are TRBV10-3 and TRBJ1-2; TRBD1 matches 7 bases. CDR3 length: 17 amino acids. CDR1 and CDR2 (germline): ENHRY, SYGVKD. The ends lost 2 bases at V and 4 bases at J; junction bases unmatched: 13. The CDR3 reads CAISEDRDQLGVYGYTF. The CDR3 nucleotides read TGTGCCATCAGTGAGGACAGGGACCAACTAGGAGTCTATGGCTACACCTTC.

This chain links TRBV3-1 (or the pseudogene TRBV3-2) with TRBJ2-3; 9 nucleotides match TRBD2. With V trimmed by 0 bases and J by 4 bases, 5 bases remained unmatched. The CDR3 has 16 amino acids. Germline CDR1 reads LGHDT; CDR2 reads YNNKEL (reference sequence). CDR3 residues: CASSQEGGRVPDTQYF. CDR3 sequence (DNA): TGTGCCAGCAGCCAAGAGGGCGGGAGGGTCCCAGATACGCAGTATTTT.

This rearrangement joins TRBV7-9 to TRBJ1-1, with a weak D call TRBD1 (5 bases). The CDR3 sequence is 12 residues long. V dropped 3 bases and J dropped 7 bases, with 9 bases sitting between them. In germline, CDR1 is SEHNR, CDR2 FQNEAQ (reference sequence). CDR3 sequence (DNA): TGTGCCAGCAGCTTTGGGGCCGGTGAAGCTTTCTTT. This translates into CASSFGAGEAFF.